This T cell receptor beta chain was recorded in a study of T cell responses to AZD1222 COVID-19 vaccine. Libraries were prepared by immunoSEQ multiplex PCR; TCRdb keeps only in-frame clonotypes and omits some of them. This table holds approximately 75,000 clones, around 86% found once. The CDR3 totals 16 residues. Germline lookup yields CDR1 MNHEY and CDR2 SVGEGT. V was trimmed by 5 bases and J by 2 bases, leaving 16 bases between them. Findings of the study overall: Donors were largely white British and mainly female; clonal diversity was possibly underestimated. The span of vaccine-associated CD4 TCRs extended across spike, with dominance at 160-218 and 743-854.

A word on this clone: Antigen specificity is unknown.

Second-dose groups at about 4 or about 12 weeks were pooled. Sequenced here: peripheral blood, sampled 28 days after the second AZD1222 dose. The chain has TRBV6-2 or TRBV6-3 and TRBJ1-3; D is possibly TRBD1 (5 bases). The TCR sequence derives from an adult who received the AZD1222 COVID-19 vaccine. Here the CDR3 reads CASSPQDAGPGNTIYF. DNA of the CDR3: TGTGCCAGCAGTCCCCAGGATGCGGGGCCTGGAAACACCATATATTTT.